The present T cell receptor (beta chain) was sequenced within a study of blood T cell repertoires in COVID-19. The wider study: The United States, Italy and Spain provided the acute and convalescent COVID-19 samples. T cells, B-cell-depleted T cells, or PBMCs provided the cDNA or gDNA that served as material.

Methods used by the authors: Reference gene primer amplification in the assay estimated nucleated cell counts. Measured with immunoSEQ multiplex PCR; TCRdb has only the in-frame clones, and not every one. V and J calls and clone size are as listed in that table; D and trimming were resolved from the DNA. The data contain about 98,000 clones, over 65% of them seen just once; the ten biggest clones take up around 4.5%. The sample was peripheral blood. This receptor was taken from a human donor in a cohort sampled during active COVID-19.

The chain's CDR3 is CASSLFGDRGRDPQFF. The CDR3, as DNA: TGTGCCAGCAGCTTGTTCGGAGACAGGGGCAGAGATCCCCAGTTCTTC. This chain joins TRBV5-6 and TRBJ2-1, with TRBD1 matching 8 bases. The germline CDR1 and CDR2 sequences are SGHDT and YYEEEE. V shed 1 base, J shed 13 bases, and the junction held 16 bases outside the gene matches. The CDR3 runs to 16 residues.